Here is one T cell receptor beta chain with its context. The data stem from a study of blood T cell repertoires in COVID-19. Overall study: COVID-19 samples, acute and convalescent, were from the United States, Italy and Spain. PBMCs, B-cell-depleted T cells, or T cells were the source of the cDNA or gDNA that made up the material.

The CDR3 extends over 14 amino acids. V lost 11 bases to trimming and J lost 3 bases; unmatched junction nucleotides: 11. The germline V gene has CDR1 SEHNR and CDR2 FQNEAQ (reference sequence). Enrolled during active infection, Seattle patients were then followed longitudinally. In the authors' workflow: Nucleated cell number was recorded as an estimate derived from reference gene primer amplification. Sequenced by immunoSEQ multiplex PCR; TCRdb stores in-frame clones only, minus some. The D gene and trimming were derived from the DNA, and the V and J assignments and clone size from that table. The repertoire holds around 170,000 clones, with about four fifths as singletons.

Material: peripheral blood. J is TRBJ1-1 and V is TRBV7-9; 8 bases fit TRBD1. The origin of this receptor is a woman in her seventies with COVID-19, enrolled during active disease. For the CDR3, the DNA is TGTGCCGGCGTGAGCAGGGGGCGCGACACTGAAGCTTTCTTT. As protein: CAGVSRGRDTEAFF. Full variable domain (missing parts from reference TRBV7-9 and TRBJ1-1): DTGVSQNPRHKITKRGQNVTFRCDPISEHNRLYWYRQTLGQGPEFLTYFQNEAQLEKSRLLSDRFSAERPKGSFSTLEIQRTEQGDSAMYLCAGVSRGRDTEAFFGQGTRLTVV.